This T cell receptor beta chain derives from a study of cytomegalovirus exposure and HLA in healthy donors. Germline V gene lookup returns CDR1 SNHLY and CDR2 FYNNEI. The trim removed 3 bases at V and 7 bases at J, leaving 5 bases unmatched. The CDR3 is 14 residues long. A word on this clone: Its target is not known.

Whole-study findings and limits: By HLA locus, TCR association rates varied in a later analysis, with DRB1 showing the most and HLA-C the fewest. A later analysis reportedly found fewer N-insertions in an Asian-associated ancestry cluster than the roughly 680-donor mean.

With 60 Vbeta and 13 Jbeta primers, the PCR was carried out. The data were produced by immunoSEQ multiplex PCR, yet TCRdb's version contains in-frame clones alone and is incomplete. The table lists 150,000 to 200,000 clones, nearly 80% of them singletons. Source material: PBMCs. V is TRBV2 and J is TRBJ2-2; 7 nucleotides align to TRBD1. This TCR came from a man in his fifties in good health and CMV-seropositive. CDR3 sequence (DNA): TGTGCCAGCAGTGAGCAGGGGGAATACGGGGAGCTGTTTTTT. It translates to CASSEQGEYGELFF.